These 14 T cell receptor beta chains were all obtained from the same sample, sequenced in a study of cytomegalovirus exposure and HLA in healthy donors. TCRdb keeps only in-frame clones here, not all; method: immunoSEQ multiplex PCR. The table lists about 150,000 clones, 94% of them singletons. Material for sequencing was PBMCs. These receptors were collected from a man between 18 and 29 years old in good health and CMV-seropositive.

The V call is TRBV7-6, the J call TRBJ2-2, with D possibly being TRBD1 (6 bases). This CDR3 contains 16 residues. Germline CDR1 SGHVS, CDR2 FNYEAQ. The ends were cut back, 0 bases at V and 2 bases at J, with 10 bases in the middle. The CDR3 region has the DNA TGTGCCAGCAGCTTAGCAGGGGGTACAAACACCGGGGAGCTGTTTTTT. Translation gives CASSLAGGTNTGELFF.

The genes are TRBV18 and TRBJ1-1; maybe TRBD1 (5 bases). The V gene's germline CDR1 is KGHSH and CDR2 LQKENI. V gave up 0 bases and J gave up 5 bases, with 13 bases separating them. The CDR3 is 15 residues long. The CDR3: CASSPPQGGQTEAFF. CDR3 DNA sequence: TGTGCCAGCTCACCACCCCAGGGTGGGCAGACTGAAGCTTTCTTT.

The rearrangement joins TRBV28 to TRBJ1-2; 8 bases map to TRBD1. The CDR3 extends over 17 amino acids. Germline assignment: CDR1 MDHEN and CDR2 SYDVKM. J gave up 0 bases and V 8 bases, and 14 bases lay outside the gene matches. The chain's CDR3 is CASLGRGQGPPNYGYTF. The DNA of the CDR3 is TGTGCCAGCCTGGGTAGAGGACAGGGTCCTCCTAACTATGGCTACACCTTC.

This sequence joins TRBV2 and TRBJ2-7; D may be TRBD1 (6 bases). CDR1 SNHLY and CDR2 FYNNEI come from the germline V gene. This CDR3 is 12 amino acids long. The V end lost 3 bases, the J end lost 8 bases, and 11 bases lay between the germline ends. The CDR3: CASSDAWGQQYF. The CDR3 DNA reads as TGTGCCAGCAGTGATGCCTGGGGGCAGCAGTACTTC.

This clone was recorded a few times. The V gene is TRBV5-6, the J gene TRBJ2-5, with 11 bases fitting TRBD1. The ends lost 4 bases at V and 4 bases at J; junction bases unmatched: 3. The germline gives CDR1 SGHDT, CDR2 YYEEEE. The CDR3 runs to 14 residues. The CDR3 here is CASSTGQGAETQYF. The CDR3 coding sequence is TGTGCCAGCAGCACTGGACAGGGGGCAGAGACCCAGTACTTC.

Details on this clone: This sample also contains other DNA sequences that code for the same CDR3. This chain connects TRBV4-1 to TRBJ1-1; maybe TRBD1 (5 bases). The CDR3 has 15 amino acids. V lost 4 bases, J lost 3 bases, and 15 bases lay in between. CDR1 is MGHRA and CDR2 is YSYEKL in the germline V gene. In DNA, the CDR3 is TGCGCCAGCAGCCCGCGAGGATCCAGGGACACTGAAGCTTTCTTT. It yields the protein CASSPRGSRDTEAFF.

This clone has only one observation. The chain combines TRBV5-1 with TRBJ2-7, with 9 bases matching TRBD2. Germline assignment: CDR1 SGHRS and CDR2 YFSETQ. The CDR3 sequence is 14 residues long. The J segment lost 7 bases and the V segment lost 0 bases, leaving 5 bases of the junction unmatched. The CDR3 protein is CASSLVGSGSEQYF. The CDR3 DNA is TGCGCCAGCAGCTTGGTAGGTAGCGGGAGTGAGCAGTACTTC.

This clone was detected once. The V gene is TRBV28, the J gene TRBJ2-1, with D possibly being TRBD2 (5 bases). Per germline, CDR1 MDHEN and CDR2 SYDVKM. This CDR3 region has 16 residues. Trimming removed 5 bases at V and 4 bases at J, with 18 bases between. CDR3 sequence: CASSTSSRTFYNEQFF. CDR3 DNA: TGTGCCAGCAGTACCTCTAGCAGAACCTTTTACAATGAGCAGTTCTTC. Together with reference TRBV28 and TRBJ2-1, the CDR3 gives the full variable domain: DVKVTQSSRYLVKRTGEKVFLECVQDMDHENMFWYRQDPGLGLRLIYFSYDVKMKEKGDIPEGYSVSREKKERFSLILESASTNQTSMYLCASSTSSRTFYNEQFFGPGTRLTVL.

The gene calls are TRBV28 and TRBJ2-1; D is possibly TRBD1 (6 bases). Per germline, CDR1 MDHEN and CDR2 SYDVKM. Trimming removed 7 bases at V and 4 bases at J, with 14 bases between. The CDR3 consists of 14 residues. This CDR3 is CASNRQATYNEQFF. CDR3 nucleotides: TGTGCCAGCAATAGACAGGCTACATACAATGAGCAGTTCTTC.

The rearrangement uses TRBV9 and TRBJ2-5; D is possibly TRBD2 (7 bases). CDR3 size: 14 residues. V gave up 6 bases and J gave up 2 bases, with 14 bases separating them. Per the germline V gene, CDR1 is SGDLS and CDR2 is YYNGEE. The DNA of the CDR3 is TGTGCCAGCACCGTGGGGGGGCAACAAGAGACCCAGTACTTC. It translates to CASTVGGQQETQYF.

With regard to this clone: At one end, the junction sequence differs from germline, possibly due to a read error. J is TRBJ2-5 and V is TRBV5-1; TRBD1 might be the D (5 bases). This CDR3 comprises 13 residues. The germline gives CDR1 SGHRS, CDR2 YFSETQ. The CDR3, as DNA: TGCGCCAGCAGTCAGGGCAATCAAGAGGCCCAGTACTTC. Protein product: CASSQGNQEAQYF.

The genes are TRBV5-1 and TRBJ2-7; 9 bases match TRBD1. V lost 4 bases, J lost 5 bases, and 7 bases stayed unmatched. This CDR3 has 14 amino acids. The germline V gene encodes CDR1 SGHRS and CDR2 YFSETQ. As DNA, the CDR3 is TGCGCCAGCAGCCGTCCCGGGACAGGGAACGAGCAGTACTTC. Protein sequence: CASSRPGTGNEQYF.

This rearrangement joins TRBV2 to TRBJ2-5; D is ambiguous. Trimming took off 7 bases at V and 1 base at J, with 16 bases between the two ends. Germline lookup yields CDR1 SNHLY and CDR2 FYNNEI. The CDR3 runs 15 residues. Written as DNA, the CDR3 is TGTGCCAGCACGGGTCCGGCTCACCGCCAAGAGACCCAGTACTTC. Its translation is CASTGPAHRQETQYF.

The chain recombines TRBV5-1 with TRBJ1-4; TRBD1 aligns across 8 bases. This CDR3 is built from 15 residues. CDR1 and CDR2 (germline): SGHRS, YFSETQ. The junction had 9 bases not matched to a gene; V was cut back by 5 bases and J by 6 bases. CDR3 protein: CASRVTQGADEKLFF. The DNA of the CDR3 is TGCGCCAGCAGAGTTACGCAGGGGGCTGATGAAAAACTGTTTTTT.